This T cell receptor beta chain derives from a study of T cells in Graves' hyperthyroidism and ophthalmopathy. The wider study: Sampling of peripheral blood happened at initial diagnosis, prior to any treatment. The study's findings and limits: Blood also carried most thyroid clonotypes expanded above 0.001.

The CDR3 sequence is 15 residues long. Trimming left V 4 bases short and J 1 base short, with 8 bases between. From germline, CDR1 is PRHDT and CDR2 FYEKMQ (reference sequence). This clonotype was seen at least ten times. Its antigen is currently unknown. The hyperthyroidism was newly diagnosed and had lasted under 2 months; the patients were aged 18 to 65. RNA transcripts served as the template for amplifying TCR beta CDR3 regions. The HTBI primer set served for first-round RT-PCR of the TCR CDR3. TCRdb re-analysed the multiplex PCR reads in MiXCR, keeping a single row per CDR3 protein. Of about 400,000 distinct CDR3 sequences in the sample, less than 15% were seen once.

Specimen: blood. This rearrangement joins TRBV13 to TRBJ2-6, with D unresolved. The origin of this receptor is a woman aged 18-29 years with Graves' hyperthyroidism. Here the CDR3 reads CASSSGLSGANVLTF. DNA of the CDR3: TGTGCCAGCAGCTCGGGCCTGTCTGGGGCCAACGTCCTGACTTTC.